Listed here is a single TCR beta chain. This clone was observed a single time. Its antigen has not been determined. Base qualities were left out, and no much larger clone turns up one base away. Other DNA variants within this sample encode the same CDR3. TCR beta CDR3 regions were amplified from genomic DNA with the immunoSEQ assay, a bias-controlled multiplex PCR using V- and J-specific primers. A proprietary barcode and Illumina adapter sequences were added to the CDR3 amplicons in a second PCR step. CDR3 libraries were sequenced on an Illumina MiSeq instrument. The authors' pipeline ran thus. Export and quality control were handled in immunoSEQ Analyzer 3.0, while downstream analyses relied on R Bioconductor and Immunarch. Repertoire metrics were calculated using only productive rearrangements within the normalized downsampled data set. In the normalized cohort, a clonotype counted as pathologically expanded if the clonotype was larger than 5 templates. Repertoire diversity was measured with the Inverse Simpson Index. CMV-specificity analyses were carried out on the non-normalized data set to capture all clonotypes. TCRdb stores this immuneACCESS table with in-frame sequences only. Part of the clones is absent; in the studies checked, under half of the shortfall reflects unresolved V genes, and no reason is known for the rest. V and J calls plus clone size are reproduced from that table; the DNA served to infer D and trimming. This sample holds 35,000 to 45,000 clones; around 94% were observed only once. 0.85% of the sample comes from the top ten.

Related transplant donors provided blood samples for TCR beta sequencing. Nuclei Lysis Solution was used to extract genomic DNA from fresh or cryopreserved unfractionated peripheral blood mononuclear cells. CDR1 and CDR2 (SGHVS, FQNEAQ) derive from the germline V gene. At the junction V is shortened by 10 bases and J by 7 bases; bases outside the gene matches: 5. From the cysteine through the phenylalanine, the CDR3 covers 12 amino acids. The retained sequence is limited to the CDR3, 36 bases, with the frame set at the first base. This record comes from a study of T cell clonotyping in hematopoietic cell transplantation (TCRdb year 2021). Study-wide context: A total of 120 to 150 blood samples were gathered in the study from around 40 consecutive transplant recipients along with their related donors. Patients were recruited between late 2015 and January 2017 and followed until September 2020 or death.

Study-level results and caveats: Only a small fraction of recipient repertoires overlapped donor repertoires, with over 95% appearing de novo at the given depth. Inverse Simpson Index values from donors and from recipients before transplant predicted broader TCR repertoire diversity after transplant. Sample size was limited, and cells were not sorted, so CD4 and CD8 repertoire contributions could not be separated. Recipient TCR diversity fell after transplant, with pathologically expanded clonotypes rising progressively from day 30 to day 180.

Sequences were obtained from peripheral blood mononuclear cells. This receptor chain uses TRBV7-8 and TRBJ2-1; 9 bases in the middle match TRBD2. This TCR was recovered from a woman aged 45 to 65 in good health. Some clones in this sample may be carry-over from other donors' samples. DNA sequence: TGTGCCACCGGGACTAGCTGGAATGAGCAGTTCTTC. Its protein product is CATGTSWNEQFF.